This T cell receptor (beta chain) was sequenced in a study of blood T cells in healthy people across ages (dated by TCRdb to between 2014 and 2017). The study in broad terms: In model experiments, roughly one uniquely barcoded TCR beta cDNA molecule per two T cells was captured by template switching. Two additional independent replicas of 1 million unique cDNA reads from the same blood draw were analyzed for two donors (one aged 18 to 30 and one aged 80 or older). To avoid experimental bias, donors of different ages were spread randomly across the sequencing lanes. The donors were split into four age groups: young (average 16 years), middle-aged (39), aged (approximately 59) and long-lived (over 80). Using deep sequencing normalized with unique cDNA molecular identifiers, the study measured how TCR beta repertoire diversity changes with age.

A few counts support this clonotype. This clone's antigen is unknown. Per-base qualities were not stored, and no clone one base away is much larger. The library was produced with 5' RACE. Sequencer: Illumina HiSeq 2500. A second PCR of about 7 to 12 cycles was run with a J-beta primer mix and a sample-barcoded 5' primer. A template-switch 5' adaptor carrying 12 random nucleotides introduced a unique molecular identifier onto each TCR beta cDNA molecule. Each sample yielded at least 3 million CDR3-containing paired-end reads. The Mint cDNA synthesis kit, primed by a TRBC-specific oligonucleotide, was used to synthesize first-strand cDNA from all RNA. After uracil-DNA glycosylase treatment, a first 18-cycle PCR used universal primers M1SS and BC2_uni_R on all cDNA. The authors' analysis ran thus. For normalization, 1 million high-quality reads, each with a distinct molecular identifier, were randomly selected from each sample. Reads sharing molecular identifiers were discarded rather than binned into consensus sequences. CDR3 identification, clonotype clustering and error correction used MiTCR with a Q25 quality threshold and the strictest error-elimination algorithm. A nonparametric unseen species model with Euler transformation was used to estimate lower-bound total TCR beta diversity. TCRdb itself trimmed the public reads at Q25 with fastp, ran MiXCR and retained productive beta chains. Rows with one shared CDR3 protein collapse into an entry with the most common genes and DNA. The V and J calls were determined by TCRdb, not by the authors. The sample table contains around 580,000 distinct CDR3 sequences; only one count was recorded for under 55% of them. Just under 25% of the sample goes to the ten largest clones.

Overall study results and their limits: Donor CMV infection status was unknown, potentially confounding age-related changes in expanded clonotypes. Estimates of total diversity based on one million sequenced T cells were considered lower bounds and underestimates. The percentage of naive T cells measured by flow cytometry correlated strongly with observed TCR beta diversity. Compared with the aged group, the long-lived group had more naive CD4+ T cells, fewer expanded clones and increased TCR diversity, a pattern suggesting age selection. Since profiling was done on bulk unsorted PBMCs, naive and antigen-experienced compartments could not be conclusively compared. As age increased, observed TCR beta diversity per million T cells dropped in a roughly linear way, and a significant reduction was already evident by age 40.

CDR1 and CDR2 were assigned from the germline V gene as SNHLY and FYNNEI. Trimming takes 5 bases from V and 8 bases from J, and the germline ends sit 21 bases apart. Including cysteine and phenylalanine, the CDR3 has 15 amino acids. The CDR3 DNA has 45 bases and is translated from base 1. The donors were roughly 39 Caucasian individuals from Russia, aged 6 to 90 years, who were systemically healthy. Around 10 milliliters of peripheral blood were drawn from each donor into EDTA-treated Vacutainer tubes. Ficoll-Paque density-gradient centrifugation was used to isolate PBMCs, with at least 6.5 million per sample. Trizol reagent was used to extract total RNA from the PBMCs, yielding at least 5.5 micrograms per sample. Naive CD45RAhigh/CD27high T cell percentages were measured by flow cytometry on a PBMC aliquot from every donor.

The sequence came from a man older than 75 in good health. This sequence uses TRBV2 and TRBJ1-2; the D segment could be TRBD1, given 6 matching bases. Source material: blood. The CDR3 has the sequence CASSPRTVNSRGYTF. The base sequence is TGTGCCAGCAGTCCCAGGACAGTTAATAGTCGGGGCTACACCTTC.